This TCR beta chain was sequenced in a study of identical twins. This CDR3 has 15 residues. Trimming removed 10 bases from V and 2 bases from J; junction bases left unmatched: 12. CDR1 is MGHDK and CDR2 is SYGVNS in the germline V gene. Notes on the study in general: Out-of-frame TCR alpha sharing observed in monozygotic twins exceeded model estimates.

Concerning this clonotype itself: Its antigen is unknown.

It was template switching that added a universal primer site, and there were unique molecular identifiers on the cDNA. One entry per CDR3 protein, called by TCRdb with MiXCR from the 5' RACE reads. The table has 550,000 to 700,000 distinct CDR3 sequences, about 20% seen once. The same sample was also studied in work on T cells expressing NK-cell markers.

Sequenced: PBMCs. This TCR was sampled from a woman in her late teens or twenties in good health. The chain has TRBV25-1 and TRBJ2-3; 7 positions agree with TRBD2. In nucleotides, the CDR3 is TGTGCCATCTCACCCGTCGGGGGGTACACAGATACGCAGTATTTT. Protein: CAISPVGGYTDTQYF.